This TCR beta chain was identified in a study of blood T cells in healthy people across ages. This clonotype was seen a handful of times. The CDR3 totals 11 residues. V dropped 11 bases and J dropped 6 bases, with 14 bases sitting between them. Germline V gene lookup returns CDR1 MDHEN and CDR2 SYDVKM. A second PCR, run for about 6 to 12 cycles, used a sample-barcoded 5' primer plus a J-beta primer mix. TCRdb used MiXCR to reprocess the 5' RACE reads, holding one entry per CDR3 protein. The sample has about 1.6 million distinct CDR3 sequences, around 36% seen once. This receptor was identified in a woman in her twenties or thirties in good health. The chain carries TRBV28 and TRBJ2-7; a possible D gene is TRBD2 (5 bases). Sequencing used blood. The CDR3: CAVLEGSEQYF. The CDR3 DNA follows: TGTGCCGTACTCGAGGGATCCGAGCAGTACTTC.